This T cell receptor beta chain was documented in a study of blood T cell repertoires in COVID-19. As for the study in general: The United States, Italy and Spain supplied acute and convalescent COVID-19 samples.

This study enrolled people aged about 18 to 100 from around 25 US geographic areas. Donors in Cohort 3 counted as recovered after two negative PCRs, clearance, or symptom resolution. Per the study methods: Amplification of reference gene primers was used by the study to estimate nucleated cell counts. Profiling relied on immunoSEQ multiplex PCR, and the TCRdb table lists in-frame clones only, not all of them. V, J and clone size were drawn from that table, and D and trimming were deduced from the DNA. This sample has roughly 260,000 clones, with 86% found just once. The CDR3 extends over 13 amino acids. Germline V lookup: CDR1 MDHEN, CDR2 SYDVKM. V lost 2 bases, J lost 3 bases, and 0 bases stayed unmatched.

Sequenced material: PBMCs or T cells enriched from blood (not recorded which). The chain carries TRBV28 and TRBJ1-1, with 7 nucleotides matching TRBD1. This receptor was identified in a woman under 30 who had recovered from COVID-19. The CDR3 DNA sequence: TGTGCCAGCAGTTTAGGACAGGACACTGAAGCTTTCTTT. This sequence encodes CASSLGQDTEAFF.